This T cell receptor beta chain was captured in a study of T cell responses to AZD1222 COVID-19 vaccine. The V gene's germline CDR1 is GTSNPN and CDR2 SVGIG (reference sequence). V was cut by 4 bases and J by 7 bases, with 16 bases left in between. The CDR3 extends over 13 amino acids. Points from the study as a whole: The peak T cell response came first, and repertoires were sampled only after it. There were mostly white British donors and more females than males, and clonal diversity was possibly underestimated.

Measured with immunoSEQ multiplex PCR; TCRdb has only the in-frame clones, and not every one. The sample contains approximately 150,000 clones, around 94% of which appear only once. About this clone itself: The antigen remains undetermined.

The material sequenced was peripheral blood, taken on day 0 of AZD1222 vaccination. The gene calls are TRBV30 and TRBJ1-1, with unresolved D. This TCR was recovered from an adult in good health. This chain's CDR3 is CAWTGVSRGEAFF. CDR3 in DNA: TGTGCCTGGACAGGCGTTAGTAGAGGTGAAGCTTTCTTT.